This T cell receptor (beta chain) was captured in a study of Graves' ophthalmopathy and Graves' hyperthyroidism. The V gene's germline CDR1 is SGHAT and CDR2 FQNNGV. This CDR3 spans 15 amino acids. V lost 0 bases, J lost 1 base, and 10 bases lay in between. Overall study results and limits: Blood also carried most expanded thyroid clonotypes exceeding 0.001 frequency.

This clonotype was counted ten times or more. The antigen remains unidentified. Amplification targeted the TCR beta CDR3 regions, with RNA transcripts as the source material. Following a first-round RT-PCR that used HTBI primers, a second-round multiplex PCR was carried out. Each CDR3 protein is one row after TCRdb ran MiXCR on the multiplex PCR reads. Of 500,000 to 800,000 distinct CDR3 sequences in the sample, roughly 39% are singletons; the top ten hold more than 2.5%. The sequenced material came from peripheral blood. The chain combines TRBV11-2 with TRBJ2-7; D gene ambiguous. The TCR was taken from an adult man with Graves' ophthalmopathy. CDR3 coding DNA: TGTGCCAGCAGCTTAGATGTCGGTCGTTCCTACGAGCAGTACTTC. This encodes CASSLDVGRSYEQYF.